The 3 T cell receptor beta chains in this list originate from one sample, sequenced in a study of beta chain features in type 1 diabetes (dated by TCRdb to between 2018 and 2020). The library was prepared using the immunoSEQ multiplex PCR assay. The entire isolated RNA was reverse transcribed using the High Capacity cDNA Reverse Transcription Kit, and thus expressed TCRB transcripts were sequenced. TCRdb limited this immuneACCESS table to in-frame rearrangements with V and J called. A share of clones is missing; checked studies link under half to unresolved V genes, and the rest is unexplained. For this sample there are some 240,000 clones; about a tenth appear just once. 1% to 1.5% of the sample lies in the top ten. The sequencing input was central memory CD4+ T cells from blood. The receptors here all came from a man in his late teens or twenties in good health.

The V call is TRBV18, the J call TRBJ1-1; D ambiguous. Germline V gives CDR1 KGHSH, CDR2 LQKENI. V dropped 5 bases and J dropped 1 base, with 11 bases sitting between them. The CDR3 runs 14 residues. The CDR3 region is CASSASGSNTEAFF. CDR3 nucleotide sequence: TGTGCCAGCTCAGCAAGCGGGTCGAACACTGAAGCTTTCTTT.

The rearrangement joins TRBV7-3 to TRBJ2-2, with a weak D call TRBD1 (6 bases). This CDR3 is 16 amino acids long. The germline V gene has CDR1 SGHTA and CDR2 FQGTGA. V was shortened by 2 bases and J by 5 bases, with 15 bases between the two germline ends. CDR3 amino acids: CASSLVRQGWTGELFF. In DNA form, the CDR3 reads TGTGCCAGCAGCTTAGTACGGCAGGGGTGGACCGGGGAGCTGTTTTTT.

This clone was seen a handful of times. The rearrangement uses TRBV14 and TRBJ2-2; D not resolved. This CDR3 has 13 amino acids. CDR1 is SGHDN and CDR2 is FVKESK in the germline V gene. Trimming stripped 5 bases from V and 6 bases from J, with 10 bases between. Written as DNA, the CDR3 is TGTGCCAGCAGCTTGAGATTATCCGGGGAGCTGTTTTTT. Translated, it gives CASSLRLSGELFF.